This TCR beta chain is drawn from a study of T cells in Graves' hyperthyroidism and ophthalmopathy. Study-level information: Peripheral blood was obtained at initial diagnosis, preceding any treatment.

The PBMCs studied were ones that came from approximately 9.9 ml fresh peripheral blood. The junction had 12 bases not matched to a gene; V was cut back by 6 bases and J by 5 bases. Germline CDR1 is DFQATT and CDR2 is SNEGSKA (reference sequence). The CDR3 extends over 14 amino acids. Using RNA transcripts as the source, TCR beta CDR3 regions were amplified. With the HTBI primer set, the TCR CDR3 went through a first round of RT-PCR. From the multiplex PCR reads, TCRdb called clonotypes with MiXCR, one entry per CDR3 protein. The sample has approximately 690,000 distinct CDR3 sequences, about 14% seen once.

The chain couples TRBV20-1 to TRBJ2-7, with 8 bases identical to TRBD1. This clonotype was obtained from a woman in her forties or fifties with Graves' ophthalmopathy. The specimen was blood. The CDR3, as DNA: TGCAGTGCCAAGACGGTGGGACAGGCCCACGAGCAGTACTTC. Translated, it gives CSAKTVGQAHEQYF.